A single sample is the source of the 8 T cell receptor beta chains below, sequenced in a study of blood T cell repertoires in COVID-19. This table comes from immunoSEQ multiplex PCR, and its TCRdb copy is limited to in-frame clones, with some not included. Of about 170,000 clones listed, more than 70% were seen once; the top ten hold roughly 4%. Material: PBMCs or T cells enriched from blood (not recorded which). These TCRs come from a woman aged 50 to 60 in a cohort exposed to, infected with or recovered from COVID-19 (not recorded which).

The chain employs TRBV5-1 and TRBJ1-3; 7 bases are a match to TRBD1. The junction had 4 bases not matched to a gene; V was cut back by 4 bases and J by 0 bases. Germline V gives CDR1 SGHRS, CDR2 YFSETQ. The CDR3 is made up of 15 amino acids. CDR3: CASSPTGASGNTIYF. In nucleotides, the CDR3 is TGCGCCAGCAGCCCCACAGGGGCCTCTGGAAACACCATATATTTT. Combining the CDR3 with reference TRBV5-1 and TRBJ1-3 gives the whole variable domain KAGVTQTPRYLIKTRGQQVTLSCSPISGHRSVSWYQQTPGQGLQFLFEYFSETQRNKGNFPGRFSGRQFSNSRSEMNVSTLELGDSALYLCASSPTGASGNTIYFGEGSWLTVV.

The rearrangement joins TRBV28 to TRBJ2-7, with 7 bases identical to TRBD1. Germline assignment: CDR1 MDHEN and CDR2 SYDVKM. V was pared by 4 bases and J by 3 bases, with 6 bases of the junction left unmatched. CDR3 size: 14 residues. The CDR3 is CASSSTGADYEQYF. CDR3 nucleotides: TGTGCCAGCAGTTCAACAGGGGCCGACTACGAGCAGTACTTC.

This clone appeared a single time. The V gene is TRBV6-2 or TRBV6-3, the J gene TRBJ2-7; D is possibly TRBD1 (5 bases). Trimming took 6 bases from V and 7 from J, leaving 19 bases between them. Germline V CDR1 and CDR2: MNHEY, SVGEGT. The CDR3 contains 14 residues. The CDR3 nucleotides are TGTGCCAGCAGCCTTGAGGAAGTAAAGGGGGAGCAGTACTTC. It encodes CASSLEEVKGEQYF.

The rearrangement links TRBV19 to TRBJ2-7; 9 bases fit TRBD1. The J segment lost 5 bases and the V segment lost 4 bases, leaving 9 bases of the junction unmatched. Germline values: CDR1 LNHDA, CDR2 SQIVND (reference sequence). This CDR3 has 15 residues. CDR3 amino acids: CASSRFRQGDDEQYF. The CDR3 nucleotides are TGTGCCAGTAGTAGATTTCGACAGGGGGACGACGAGCAGTACTTC.

This chain links TRBV2 with TRBJ2-1; 7 nucleotides align to TRBD2. The CDR3 length is 15 residues. V shed 4 bases and J 4 bases; nucleotides not matched to a gene: 7. CDR1 is SNHLY and CDR2 is FYNNEI in the germline V gene. The CDR3 sequence: CASSGALADYNEQFF. Here the CDR3 DNA reads TGTGCCAGCAGTGGAGCGCTAGCGGATTACAATGAGCAGTTCTTC.

The chain is built from TRBV7-2 and TRBJ1-6, with 7 bases identical to TRBD1. Germline CDR1 is SGHTA and CDR2 is FQGNSA. V dropped 3 bases and J dropped 6; count of bases not matched to a gene: 2. The CDR3 extends over 14 amino acids. For the CDR3, the DNA is TGTGCCAGCAGCTTGGGACAGTCTAATTCACCCCTCCACTTT. Its translation is CASSLGQSNSPLHF.

The rearrangement links TRBV28 to TRBJ1-4; D possibly corresponds to TRBD1 (5 bases). The length of the CDR3 is 14 residues. The V gene lost 4 bases and the J gene lost 7 bases, with 13 bases spanning the gap. Per germline, CDR1 MDHEN and CDR2 SYDVKM. This CDR3 reads CASSSQGLGEKLFF. Here the CDR3 DNA reads TGTGCCAGCAGTTCGCAGGGTCTGGGTGAAAAACTGTTTTTT.

This chain links TRBV28 with TRBJ2-1; 12 bases fit TRBD2. The CDR3 contains 17 residues. Germline loops: CDR1 MDHEN, CDR2 SYDVKM. V dropped 3 bases and J dropped 7; count of bases not matched to a gene: 10. This CDR3 reads CASSFRLTSGGLNEQFF. The CDR3 DNA follows: TGTGCCAGCAGTTTCCGCTTAACTAGCGGGGGGTTAAATGAGCAGTTCTTC.